This T cell receptor (beta chain) was observed in a study of PD-L1 blockade in urothelial cancer. Study as a whole: Blood-derived samples held a median approximately 140,000 T cells.

Comment on this clone: Its antigen is as yet unknown.

The table came from immunoSEQ multiplex PCR; TCRdb's copy has only in-frame clones and leaves some out. The sample carries approximately 90,000 clones, 90% recorded once. Time point described: pretreatment peripheral blood. General study findings and limits: Patients with below-median pretreatment blood clonality survived longer.

V was pared by 3 bases and J by 4 bases, with 13 bases between. The CDR3 runs 15 residues. Germline V gene sequence: CDR1 SGHTA, CDR2 FQGNSA. The receptor's source is a man aged 55-75 years with urothelial cancer. The chain joins TRBV7-2 to TRBJ1-5; D possibly corresponds to TRBD1 (6 bases). Sample: PBMCs, taken around atezolizumab (anti-PD-L1) treatment. CDR3 residues: CASSLQGLRNQPQHF. The CDR3 DNA reads as TGTGCCAGCAGCTTGCAGGGGCTACGAAATCAGCCCCAGCATTTT.